This T cell receptor beta chain was identified in a study of blood T cells in healthy people across ages. General study results and limits: Changes seen in expanded clonotypes were possibly confounded by donor CMV status left unknown.

Germline loops: CDR1 DFQATT, CDR2 SNEGSKA (reference sequence). V shed 2 bases and J 2 bases; nucleotides not matched to a gene: 6. The length of the CDR3 is 15 residues. Worth noting for this clonotype: Its antigen is unknown.

A second roughly 6 to 11 cycle PCR used barcoded and J-beta primers. TCRdb called the 5' RACE reads again in MiXCR, with one record for every CDR3 protein. Of about 970,000 distinct CDR3 sequences listed, just over 50% are singletons. This receptor was taken from a woman aged 55 to 70 in good health. The gene calls are TRBV20-1 and TRBJ2-1; the match to TRBD2 covers 7 bases. Sequencing was performed on blood. CDR3 nucleotides: TGCAGTGCTAGACTCGGGACTATCCCCTACAATGAGCAGTTCTTC. This encodes CSARLGTIPYNEQFF.